The present entry profiles one T cell receptor beta chain with its context. Trimming took 3 bases from V and 2 from J; bases not matched to a gene: 2. Germline V gene sequence: CDR1 SGHRS, CDR2 YFSETQ. The CDR3 consists of 14 residues. These data originate in a study of blood T cell repertoires in COVID-19. About the research overall: Both acute and convalescent COVID-19 samples were obtained from the United States, Italy and Spain. T cells, B-cell-depleted T cells, or PBMCs provided the cDNA or gDNA that served as material.

Authors' processing steps: It was from reference gene primer amplification that nucleated cell counts were estimated. Data came from immunoSEQ multiplex PCR; TCRdb stores just in-frame clones and leaves some out. D and trimming were read from the DNA, whereas the V and J calls and clone size are those reported in that table. Altogether under 35,000 clones are present, more than 80% being singletons, with the ten largest covering 10%. This chain connects TRBV5-1 to TRBJ2-3; 8 nucleotides align to TRBD1. This receptor was obtained from a man aged 60 to 75 with acute or convalescent COVID-19. Sequenced sample: peripheral blood. CDR3: CASSSGQVTDTQYF. CDR3 coding DNA: TGCGCCAGCAGCTCGGGACAGGTCACAGATACGCAGTATTTT.